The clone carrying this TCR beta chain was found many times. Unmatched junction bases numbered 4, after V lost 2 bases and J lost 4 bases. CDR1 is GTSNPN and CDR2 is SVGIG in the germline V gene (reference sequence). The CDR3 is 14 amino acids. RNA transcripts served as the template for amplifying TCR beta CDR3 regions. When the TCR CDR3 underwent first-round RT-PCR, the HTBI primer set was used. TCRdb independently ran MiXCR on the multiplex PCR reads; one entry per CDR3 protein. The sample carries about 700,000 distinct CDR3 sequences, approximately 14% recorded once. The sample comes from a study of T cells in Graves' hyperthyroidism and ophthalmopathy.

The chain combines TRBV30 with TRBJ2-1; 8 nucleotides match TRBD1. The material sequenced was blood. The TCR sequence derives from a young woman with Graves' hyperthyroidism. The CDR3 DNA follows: TGTGCCTGGAGTTACGACAGGGGATACAATGAGCAGTTCTTC. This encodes CAWSYDRGYNEQFF.